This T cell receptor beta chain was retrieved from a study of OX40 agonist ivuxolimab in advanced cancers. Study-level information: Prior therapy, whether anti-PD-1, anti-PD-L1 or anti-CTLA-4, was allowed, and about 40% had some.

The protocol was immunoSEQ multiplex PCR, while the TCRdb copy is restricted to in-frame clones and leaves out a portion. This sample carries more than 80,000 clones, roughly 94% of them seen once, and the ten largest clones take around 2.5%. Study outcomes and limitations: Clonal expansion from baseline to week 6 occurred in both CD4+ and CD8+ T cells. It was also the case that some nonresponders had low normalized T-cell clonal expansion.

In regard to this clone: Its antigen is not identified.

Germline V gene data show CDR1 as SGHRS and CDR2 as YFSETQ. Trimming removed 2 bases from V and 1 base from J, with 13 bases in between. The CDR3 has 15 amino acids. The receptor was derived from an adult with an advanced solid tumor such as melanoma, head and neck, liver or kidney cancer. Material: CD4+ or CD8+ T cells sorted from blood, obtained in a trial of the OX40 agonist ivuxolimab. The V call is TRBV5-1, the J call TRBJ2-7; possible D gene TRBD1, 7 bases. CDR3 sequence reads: CASSFRPGGSYEQYF. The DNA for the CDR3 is TGCGCCAGCAGCTTTCGGCCAGGGGGGTCCTACGAGCAGTACTTC.